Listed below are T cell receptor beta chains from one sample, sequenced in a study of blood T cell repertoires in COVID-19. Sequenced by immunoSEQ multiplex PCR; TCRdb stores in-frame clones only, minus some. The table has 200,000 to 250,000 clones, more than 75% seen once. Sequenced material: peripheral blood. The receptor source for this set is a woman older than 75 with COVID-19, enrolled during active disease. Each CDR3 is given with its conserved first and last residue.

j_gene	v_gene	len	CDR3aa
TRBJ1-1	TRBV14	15	CASSQVLGGVTEAFF
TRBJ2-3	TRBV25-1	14	CASSASVNTDTQYF
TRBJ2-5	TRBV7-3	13	CASSSQGGQTQYF
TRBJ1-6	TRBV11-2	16	CASSGGGWSYNSPLHF
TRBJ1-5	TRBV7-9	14	CASSHGAANQPQHF
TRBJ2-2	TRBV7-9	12	CASSLSYGELFF
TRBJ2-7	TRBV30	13	CAWSWGQGSEQYF
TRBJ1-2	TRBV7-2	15	CASSRTETGAYGYTF
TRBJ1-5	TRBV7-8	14	CASSLTQGRQPQHF
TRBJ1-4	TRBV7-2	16	CASSFLIPRGTGKLFF
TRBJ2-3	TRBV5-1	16	CASSLLAGGGTDTQYF
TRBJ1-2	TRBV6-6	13	CASRVGSNYGYTF
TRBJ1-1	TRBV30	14	CAWTPWTVNTEAFF
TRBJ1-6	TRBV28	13	CASSSGLGSPLHF
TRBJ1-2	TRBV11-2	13	CASSPDRNYGYTF
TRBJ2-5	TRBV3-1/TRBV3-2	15	CASSQLVRLAQTQYF
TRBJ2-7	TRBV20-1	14	CSASIVAPRGEQYF
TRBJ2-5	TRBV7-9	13	CASSVDRAETQYF
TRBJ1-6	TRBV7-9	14	CASSLTGANSPLHF
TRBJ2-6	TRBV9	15	CASSLQGPGANVLTF
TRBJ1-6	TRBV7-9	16	CASSYRTGVGYSPLHF
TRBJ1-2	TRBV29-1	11	CSVGGASGYTF
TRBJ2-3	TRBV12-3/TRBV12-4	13	CASGDGSADTQYF
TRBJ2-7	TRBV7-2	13	CASSFRQYYEQYF
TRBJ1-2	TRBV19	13	CASGTEPFYGYTF
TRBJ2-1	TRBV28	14	CASGGPRGHNEQFF